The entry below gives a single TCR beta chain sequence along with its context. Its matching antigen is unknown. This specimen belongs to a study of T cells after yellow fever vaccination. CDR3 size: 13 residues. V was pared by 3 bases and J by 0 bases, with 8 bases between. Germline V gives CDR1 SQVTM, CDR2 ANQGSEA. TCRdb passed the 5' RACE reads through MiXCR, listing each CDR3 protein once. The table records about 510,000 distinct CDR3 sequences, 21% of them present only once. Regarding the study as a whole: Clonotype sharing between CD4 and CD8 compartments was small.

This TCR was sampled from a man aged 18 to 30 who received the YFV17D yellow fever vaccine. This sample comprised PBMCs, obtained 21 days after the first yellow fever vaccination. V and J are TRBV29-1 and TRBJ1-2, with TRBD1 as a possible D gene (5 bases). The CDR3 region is CSVEGGANYGYTF. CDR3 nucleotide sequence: TGCAGCGTTGAGGGGGGAGCTAACTATGGCTACACCTTC. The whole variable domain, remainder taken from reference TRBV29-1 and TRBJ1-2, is SAVISQKPSRDICQRGTSLTIQCQVDSQVTMMFWYRQQPGQSLTLIATANQGSEATYESGFVIDKFPISRPNLTFSTLTVSNMSPEDSSIYLCSVEGGANYGYTFGSGTRLTVV.